This T cell receptor (beta chain) was identified in a study of blood T cells in healthy people across ages. Trimming took off 4 bases at V and 8 bases at J, with 23 bases between the two ends. In germline, CDR1 is LNHDA, CDR2 SQIVND (reference sequence). The CDR3 contains 16 residues. Together with a sample-barcoded 5' primer, a J-beta primer mix was included in a second PCR lasting about 6 to 11 cycles. TCRdb re-called the 5' RACE reads with MiXCR, one entry per CDR3 protein. The table shows hundreds of thousands of distinct CDR3 sequences, with over 45% occurring only once. This clonotype was counted a single time.

Sample: blood. The TCR originated in a woman in her sixties in good health. This rearrangement joins TRBV19 to TRBJ1-2, with D maybe TRBD1 (5 bases). CDR3: CASSKGDQPHMYGYTF. The CDR3 nucleotides are TGTGCCAGTAGTAAAGGGGACCAGCCGCATATGTACGGCTACACCTTC.